This T cell receptor beta chain emerged from a study of T-cell reconstitution after alpha-beta-depleted transplantation in children. Study-wide points: Hyperexpanded clones declined; after one year, newly produced T cells mostly supplied diversity.

Preparation of the TCRbeta library involved a method that used unique molecular identifiers. TCRdb processed the PCR reads anew with MiXCR; each CDR3 protein has one entry. The data contain about 98,000 distinct CDR3 sequences, around a quarter of them singletons. As to this clonotype: Antigen: not known.

The CDR3 contains 17 residues. V was shortened by 2 bases and J by 1 base, with 17 bases between the two germline ends. Germline V gives CDR1 LGHNA, CDR2 YNFKEQ. This sequence joins TRBV4-2 and TRBJ1-1, with TRBD1 as a possible D gene (6 bases). This TCR was recovered from a boy aged 2 to 9 with acute lymphoblastic leukemia, due to receive a stem cell transplant. This specimen consisted of PBMCs, obtained before TCRalphabeta/CD19-depleted stem cell transplant. The CDR3 sequence: CASSQKATGKRNTEAFF. In nucleotides, the CDR3 is TGTGCCAGCAGCCAAAAGGCGACAGGAAAAAGGAACACTGAAGCTTTCTTT.